The rows below give T cell receptor beta chains drawn from one sample of a study of blood T cell repertoires in COVID-19. Sequencing was performed with immunoSEQ multiplex PCR; in TCRdb, only in-frame clones are kept and a portion is missing. The data show some 670,000 clones, about 87% seen once. Sequencing used peripheral blood. Receptors were obtained from a woman under 30 with acute or convalescent COVID-19. Each CDR3 is given with its conserved first and last residue. Each record gives: V gene, J gene, D gene, clone size, CDR3 protein, CDR3 DNA. A D gene is named only where the DNA matches it firmly. Not every row has a clone size; where given, it reads once, few, many or a size class.

>TRBV5-1|TRBJ1-6|TRBD1|NA
CASSLRQGSDSPLHF
TGCGCCAGCAGCTTGAGACAGGGGTCAGATTCACCCCTCCACTTT
>TRBV29-1|TRBJ1-2|TRBD1|NA
CSVESGTGAYSTYGYTF
TGCAGCGTTGAAAGTGGGACAGGGGCCTACTCTACCTATGGCTACACCTTC
>TRBV5-1|TRBJ2-2|NA|NA
CASSATSGKSGELFF
TGCGCCAGCAGCGCCACGTCAGGGAAATCCGGGGAGCTGTTTTTT
>TRBV5-4|TRBJ1-6|TRBD1|NA
CASRLDRGTGAPLHF
TGTGCCAGCAGACTTGACCGCGGCACAGGGGCACCCCTCCACTTT
>TRBV6-5|TRBJ1-2|NA|NA
CASPTRDYDGYTF
TGTGCCAGCCCCACCCGGGACTACGATGGCTACACCTTC
>TRBV6-5|TRBJ1-2|NA|once
CASSLTGKANYGYTF
TGTGCCAGCAGTCTCACAGGGAAGGCTAACTATGGCTACACCTTC
>TRBV4-1|TRBJ1-2|NA|few
CASSQDLGAYYGYTF
TGCGCCAGCAGCCAAGATCTGGGGGCATACTATGGCTACACCTTC
>TRBV2|TRBJ1-2|NA|NA
CASTDWGGPNYGYTF
TGTGCCAGCACCGACTGGGGGGGACCTAACTATGGCTACACCTTC
>TRBV5-1|TRBJ2-7|TRBD1|NA
CASSTPGQENYEQYF
TGCGCCAGCAGCACCCCGGGACAGGAAAACTACGAGCAGTACTTC
>TRBV9|TRBJ2-2|TRBD2|NA
CASRPSGGANTGELFF
TGTGCCAGCAGACCTAGCGGGGGGGCCAACACCGGGGAGCTGTTTTTT
>TRBV20-1|TRBJ1-2|NA|NA
CSAPRGNGYTF
TGCAGTGCTCCCCGGGGAAATGGCTACACCTTC
>TRBV7-9|TRBJ1-2|NA|NA
CASSLIAGEHGYTF
TGTGCCAGCAGCTTAATCGCAGGGGAGCATGGCTACACCTTC
>TRBV10-3|TRBJ1-1|NA|NA
CAISLDRNTEAFF
TGTGCCATCAGCTTAGACAGGAACACTGAAGCTTTCTTT
>TRBV4-2|TRBJ2-7|TRBD1|NA
CASSQVRDRAGQYF
TGTGCCAGCAGCCAAGTCCGGGACAGGGCTGGGCAGTACTTC
>TRBV3-1/TRBV3-2|TRBJ1-3|NA|NA
CASSQDVREFNTIYF
TGTGCCAGCAGCCAAGACGTCAGGGAATTCAACACCATATATTTT
>TRBV7-9|TRBJ1-2|TRBD1|NA
CASSLGQGLSYGYTF
TGTGCCAGCAGCCTCGGACAGGGGCTTTCGTATGGCTACACCTTC
>TRBV5-1|TRBJ1-1|NA|NA
CASSWVTTGPNTEAFF
TGCGCCAGCAGCTGGGTTACTACAGGGCCGAACACTGAAGCTTTCTTT
>TRBV29-1|TRBJ2-6|TRBD1|NA
CSVEVGTGALSGANVLTF
TGCAGCGTTGAAGTCGGGACAGGGGCCCTCTCTGGGGCCAACGTCCTGACTTTC
>TRBV7-9|TRBJ1-2|TRBD1|NA
CASSFEQGDGYTF
TGTGCCAGCAGCTTCGAACAGGGGGATGGCTACACCTTC
>TRBV19|TRBJ1-1|TRBD1|NA
CASSGYRGMNTEAFF
TGTGCCAGTAGTGGGTACAGGGGGATGAACACTGAAGCTTTCTTT
>TRBV7-9|TRBJ1-1|TRBD1|NA
CASSGGQVLRTAFF
TGTGCCAGCAGCGGGGGACAGGTTCTTCGGACCGCTTTCTTT
>TRBV12-3/TRBV12-4|TRBJ1-2|TRBD1|NA
CASGQGVDYGYTF
TGTGCCAGCGGACAGGGGGTCGACTATGGCTACACCTTC
>TRBV19|TRBJ2-7|TRBD2|NA
CASSLAGESYEQYF
TGTGCCAGTAGTCTGGCGGGGGAGTCCTACGAGCAGTACTTC
>TRBV7-8|TRBJ2-7|NA|once
CASCTQGPDEQYF
TGTGCCAGCTGTACACAGGGTCCGGACGAGCAGTACTTC
>TRBV5-6|TRBJ1-2|NA|NA
CASSLGGANYGYTF
TGTGCCAGCAGCTTGGGGGGCGCTAACTATGGCTACACCTTC
>TRBV5-6|TRBJ1-1|TRBD1|few
CASSSRTGPTNTEAFF
TGTGCCAGCAGCTCTCGGACAGGGCCCACGAACACTGAAGCTTTCTTT
>TRBV12-5|TRBJ2-7|NA|NA
CASGPTGSEQYF
TGTGCTAGTGGTCCTACAGGGAGCGAGCAGTACTTC
>TRBV7-2|TRBJ1-2|TRBD1|NA
CASSLRAGGATGYTF
TGTGCCAGCAGCTTAAGGGCAGGGGGCGCGACTGGCTACACCTTC
>TRBV27|TRBJ1-4|NA|NA
CASSLIWTPSNEKLFF
TGTGCCAGCAGTTTAATTTGGACACCTTCTAATGAAAAACTGTTTTTT
>TRBV6-5|TRBJ2-7|TRBD2|NA
CASTLSGEASYEQYF
TGTGCCAGCACATTAAGCGGGGAGGCTTCTTACGAGCAGTACTTC
>TRBV5-4|TRBJ1-1|TRBD1|NA
CASSLGLGMTGTEAFF
TGTGCCAGCAGCTTGGGCTTGGGGATGACAGGGACTGAAGCTTTCTTT
>TRBV11-2|TRBJ2-3|NA|NA
CASRPFISEVDTQYF
TGTGCCAGCAGGCCTTTTATTAGCGAAGTGGATACGCAGTATTTT
>TRBV30|TRBJ2-7|TRBD1|NA
CAWTGTGLGEQYF
TGTGCCTGGACCGGGACAGGATTGGGCGAGCAGTACTTC
>TRBV5-1|TRBJ2-3|TRBD2|NA
CASSSTLLAGGPGVDTQYF
TGCGCCAGCAGCTCCACACTCCTAGCGGGGGGGCCTGGAGTGGATACGCAGTATTTT
>TRBV4-1|TRBJ1-2|TRBD1|NA
CASSRGQWLWANYGYTF
TGCGCCAGCAGCCGGGGACAGTGGCTGTGGGCTAACTATGGCTACACCTTC
>TRBV18|TRBJ1-1|NA|NA
CASSLYRDINTEAFF
TGTGCCAGCTCACTCTACCGGGACATAAACACTGAAGCTTTCTTT
>TRBV6-5|TRBJ2-3|TRBD1|NA
CASSLQGYSTDTQYF
TGTGCCAGCAGTTTACAGGGGTATAGTACAGATACGCAGTATTTT
>TRBV6-5|TRBJ1-1|TRBD1|NA
CASRQGTGVTEAFF
TGTGCCAGCCGACAGGGAACAGGAGTTACTGAAGCTTTCTTT
>TRBV29-1|TRBJ1-2|NA|NA
CSVEYGDYGYTF
TGCAGCGTTGAATACGGGGACTATGGCTACACCTTC
>TRBV7-9|TRBJ1-6|NA|NA
CASSPDRSYNSPLHF
TGTGCCAGCAGCCCAGACAGAAGTTATAATTCACCCCTCCACTTT
>TRBV7-6|TRBJ2-7|NA|NA
CASSRSDSDRYEQYF
TGTGCCAGCAGCCGATCCGACTCCGATCGGTACGAGCAGTACTTC
>TRBV2|TRBJ1-2|TRBD1|NA
CASKKETGVDGYTF
TGTGCCAGCAAGAAGGAGACAGGGGTTGACGGCTACACCTTC
>TRBV9|TRBJ1-3|TRBD1|NA
CASTEGAPGNTIYF
TGTGCCAGCACAGAGGGGGCGCCTGGAAACACCATATATTTT
>TRBV11-2|TRBJ2-1|TRBD1|NA
CASSQPGQYNEQFF
TGTGCCAGCAGCCAACCGGGACAGTACAATGAGCAGTTCTTC
>TRBV24-1|TRBJ2-7|TRBD1|NA
CATSDSPGQGKSYEQYF
TGTGCCACCAGTGATTCACCGGGACAGGGTAAGAGTTACGAGCAGTACTTC
>TRBV30|TRBJ2-3|TRBD1|NA
CAWRPDREMDTQYF
TGTGCCTGGAGACCGGACAGGGAAATGGATACGCAGTATTTT
>TRBV4-1|TRBJ2-7|NA|NA
CASSHQTGISYEQYF
TGCGCCAGCAGCCACCAAACAGGAATATCCTACGAGCAGTACTTC